The entry below gives a single T cell receptor beta chain sequence along with its context. This clonotype was seen ten or more times. No cognate antigen has been identified for it. No much larger clone exists at a distance of one base, and base qualities are not known. V is cut back by 3 bases and J by 6 bases, with 8 bases in the junction unmatched. The CDR1 and CDR2 encoded by the germline V gene are SGDLS and YYNGEE. The CDR3 holds 16 amino acids from the cysteine to the phenylalanine. The CDR3 DNA has 48 bases and is translated from base 1. The library was produced with 5' RACE. Data came from a NextSeq 500. The TCR library protocol attached unique molecular identifiers to individual cDNA molecules to correct for sequencing error and PCR bias. Sequencing covered both TCR alpha and beta chains, and within each sample the abundances of alpha and beta sequences were tightly co-correlated. In the authors' own workflow: Decombinator V4 was used to annotate TCR sequences for V gene, J gene and CDR3. Expanded TCRs were defined as changing significantly between any two time points under a Poisson model with p below 0.0001. Abundances of TCRs were expressed as counts per million after normalisation to the total number of TCRs sequenced in each sample. MAIT TCRs were defined by TRAV1-2 paired with TRAJ12, TRAJ20 or TRAJ33, and iNKT TCRs by TRAV10 paired with TRAJ18. VDJdb, accessed 1 November 2021, was searched for CMV, EBV and SARS-CoV-2 annotated TCRs, excluding TCRs annotated for multiple antigens. TCRdb trimmed the raw reads at Q25, called clones with MiXCR and kept productive beta chains. Every distinct CDR3 protein forms one entry, paired with its most common genes and DNA. TCRdb's processing, not the study's, gives the V and J calls here. The sample has some 36,000 distinct CDR3 sequences on record, less than 7.5% of them singletons. Of the sample, 20% to 25% falls within the top ten clones.

The entry originates in a study of early T cells in non-severe SARS-CoV-2 infection (TCRdb year 2021). Concerning the study at large: Bulk RNA from unsorted whole blood was used for TCR sequencing, so alpha and beta chains could not be paired. The full study reports these points: Matching against VDJdb was skewed toward anti-spike CD8 responses, likely underestimated virus-specific expansions, and missed private and CD4 specificities.

A case-control design nested within a healthcare worker cohort in London, UK, was used, with weekly nasopharyngeal swab PCR tests and blood sampling performed. Healthcare workers were enrolled in the week of the UK lockdown, from 23 to 31 March 2020, and were followed every week for up to roughly 15 weeks. The TCR originated in an adult who was a healthcare worker with PCR-confirmed SARS-CoV-2 infection or an uninfected control (not recorded which). Recombination connected TRBV9 to TRBJ1-5; 11 nucleotides in the junction match TRBD1. The source was whole blood, collected at baseline. The DNA reads as follows: TGTGCCAGCAGCGCAGAAGGACAGGGGGCCGGTCAGCCCCAGCATTTT. Its protein product is CASSAEGQGAGQPQHF.